This T cell receptor (beta chain) was identified in a study of OX40 agonist ivuxolimab in advanced cancers. Turning to the study itself: 30% to 40% of patients had received prior checkpoint inhibitor therapy.

This table comes from immunoSEQ multiplex PCR, and its TCRdb copy is limited to in-frame clones, with some not included. The data contain more than 50,000 clones, around four fifths of them singletons. The length of the CDR3 is 15 residues. CDR1 is SGHTS and CDR2 is YDEGEE in the germline V gene. V shed 3 bases and J 4 bases; nucleotides not matched to a gene: 8. Study-wide results and caveats: Dose levels from 0.1 to 3.0 mg/kg saw CD4+ and CD8+ blood T cells expand clonally by week 6.

Comment on this clone: What it binds is not known.

The sequence came from an adult with an advanced solid tumor such as melanoma, head and neck, liver or kidney cancer. V and J are TRBV5-8 and TRBJ2-5, with TRBD1 matching over 8 bases. The sample here was CD4+ or CD8+ T cells sorted from blood, taken in a trial of the OX40 agonist ivuxolimab. CDR3 residues: CASSYLRGRGETQYF. The CDR3 nucleotides are TGTGCCAGCAGCTACCTCAGGGGGCGAGGAGAGACCCAGTACTTC.